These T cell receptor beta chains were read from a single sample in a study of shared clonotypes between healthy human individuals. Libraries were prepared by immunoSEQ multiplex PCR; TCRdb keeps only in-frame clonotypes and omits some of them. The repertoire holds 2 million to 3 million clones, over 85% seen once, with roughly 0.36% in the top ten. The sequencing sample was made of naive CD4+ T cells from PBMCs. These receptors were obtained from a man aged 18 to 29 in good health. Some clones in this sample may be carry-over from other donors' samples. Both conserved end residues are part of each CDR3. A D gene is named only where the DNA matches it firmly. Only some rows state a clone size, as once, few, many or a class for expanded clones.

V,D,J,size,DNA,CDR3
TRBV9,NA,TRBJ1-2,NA,TGTGCCAGCAGCGTAGGGTCGGACTATGGCTACACCTTC,CASSVGSDYGYTF
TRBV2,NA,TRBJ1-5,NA,TGTGCCAGCAGCGCAGAACGTGATAGCAATCAGCCCCAGCATTTT,CASSAERDSNQPQHF
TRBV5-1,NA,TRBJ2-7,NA,TGCGCCAGCAGCTTGGACAGCCTCTCCTACGAGCAGTACTTC,CASSLDSLSYEQYF
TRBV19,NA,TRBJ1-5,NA,TGTGCCAGTAGCATTCGGGGGGGGCAGCCCCAGCATTTT,CASSIRGGQPQHF
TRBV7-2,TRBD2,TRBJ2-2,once,TGTGCCAGCAGCCCCGGGCTAGCGGGAGTTGGAACCGGGGAGCTGTTTTTT,CASSPGLAGVGTGELFF
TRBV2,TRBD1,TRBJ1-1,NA,TGTGCCAGCAGCAGACAGGGGGAAAGCACTGAAGCTTTCTTT,CASSRQGESTEAFF
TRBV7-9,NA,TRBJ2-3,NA,TGTGCCAGCAGTCCCTCATACGGAGATACGCAGTATTTT,CASSPSYGDTQYF
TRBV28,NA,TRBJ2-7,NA,TGTGCCAGCAGTATGGATAAGCTCTCCCACGAGCAGTACTTC,CASSMDKLSHEQYF
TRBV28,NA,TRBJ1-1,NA,TGTGCCAGCAGTTTGACGTATCCCACTGAAGCTTTCTTT,CASSLTYPTEAFF
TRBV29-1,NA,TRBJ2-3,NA,TGCAGCGGTGTTGACACCCCTTCAACAGATACGCAGTATTTT,CSGVDTPSTDTQYF
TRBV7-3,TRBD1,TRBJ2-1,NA,TGTGCCAGCAGCCTCCGACAGGGCGGACAGGATGAGCAGTTCTTC,CASSLRQGGQDEQFF
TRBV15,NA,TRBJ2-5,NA,TGTGCCACCAGCAGAGCAAAGGGGACCCAGTACTTC,CATSRAKGTQYF
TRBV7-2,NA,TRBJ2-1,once,TGTGCCAGCAGCTCCGTCCGGATATCCTACAATGAGCAGTTCTTC,CASSSVRISYNEQFF
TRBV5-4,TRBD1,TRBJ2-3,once,TGTGCCAGCAGCACGGGACAGTACACAGATACGCAGTATTTT,CASSTGQYTDTQYF
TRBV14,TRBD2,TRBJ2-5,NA,TGTGCCAGCAGCCAAGTGCGAGCGGGAGGAGTTCGGATGGAGACCCAGTACTTC,CASSQVRAGGVRMETQYF
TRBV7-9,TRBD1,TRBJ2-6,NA,TGTGCCAGTCTTATAGGGACAGCGATTTCTGGGGCCAACGTCCTGACTTTC,CASLIGTAISGANVLTF
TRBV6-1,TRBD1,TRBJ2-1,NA,TGTGCCAGCAGGGACAGGGGGCTGTGGTACAATGAGCAGTTCTTC,CASRDRGLWYNEQFF
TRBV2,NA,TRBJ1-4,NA,TGTGCCAGCAGTGAGACGAGGAAACTGTTTTTT,CASSETRKLFF
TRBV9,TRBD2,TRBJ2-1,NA,TGTGCCAGCAGCGAGACTAGCGGGAGGTTGTTTGAGCAGTTCTTC,CASSETSGRLFEQFF
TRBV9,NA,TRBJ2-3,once,TGTGCCAGCAGCGTAGATCGACGGGATACGCAGTATTTT,CASSVDRRDTQYF
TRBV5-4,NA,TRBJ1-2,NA,TGTGCCAGCAGCTTGGCCAGGGAGAACTATGGCTACACCTTC,CASSLARENYGYTF
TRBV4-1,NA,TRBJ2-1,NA,TGCGCCAGCAGGAACTTAGCGGCCCACAATGAGCAGTTCTTC,CASRNLAAHNEQFF